The clone carrying this T cell receptor (beta chain) appeared once. This specimen belongs to a study of cytomegalovirus exposure and HLA in healthy donors. Germline-derived CDR1 and CDR2 are SGHRS and YFSETQ. V was clipped by 2 bases and J by 7 bases; unmatched bases: 11. The CDR3 sequence is 15 residues long. Assay used: immunoSEQ multiplex PCR; TCRdb lists only in-frame clones, some missing. The data hold around 200,000 clones, with approximately 78% observed a single time. Sequenced: PBMCs. The origin of this receptor is a woman aged 25-40 years in good health and CMV-seronegative. The rearrangement links TRBV5-1 to TRBJ1-2; 7 positions agree with TRBD1. The CDR3, as DNA: TGCGCCAGCAGCTTCGCTCGCGTAGGGGGCGGTGGCTACACCTTC. Translated: CASSFARVGGGGYTF.